One sample yielded the 17 T cell receptor beta chains listed below, sequenced in a study of T-cell reconstitution after alpha-beta-depleted transplantation in children. Preparing the TCRbeta library involved the use of unique molecular identifiers. MiXCR, applied by TCRdb to the PCR reads, yields one record per CDR3 protein. Seen here are 550,000 to 800,000 distinct CDR3 sequences, about 12% observed once, and the top ten hold around 0.8%. The sequences come from PBMCs, collected before TCRalphabeta/CD19-depleted stem cell transplant. Source of these receptors: a girl aged 2-10 years with congenital amegakaryocytic thrombocytopenia, due to receive a stem cell transplant.

The chain employs TRBV11-2 and TRBJ2-2, with 10 bases aligning to TRBD1. The CDR3 has 16 amino acids. Germline trimming cut 0 bases from V and 3 bases from J; bases unmatched to any gene: 1. Per germline, CDR1 SGHAT and CDR2 FQNNGV. Here the CDR3 DNA reads TGTGCCAGCAGCTTAGAAGGGACAGGGGACACCGGGGAGCTGTTTTTT. Its translation: CASSLEGTGDTGELFF. The full variable domain, its missing parts supplied by reference TRBV11-2 and TRBJ2-2, is EAGVAQSPRYKIIEKRQSVAFWCNPISGHATLYWYQQILGQGPKLLIQFQNNGVVDDSQLPKDRFSAERLKGVDSTLKIQPAKLEDSAVYLCASSLEGTGDTGELFFGEGSRLTVL.

This clonotype has a count of ten or more. The chain is built from TRBV29-1 and TRBJ2-7; tentatively, D is TRBD1 (5 bases). Trimming removed 6 bases at V and 6 bases at J, with 18 bases between. The CDR3 consists of 13 residues. From germline, CDR1 is SQVTM and CDR2 ANQGSEA. The CDR3 DNA sequence: TGCAGCGTCGAGACCGACAGCTCTTCCGAGCAGTACTTC. This sequence encodes CSVETDSSSEQYF.

This clonotype appeared a few times. The chain has TRBV29-1 and TRBJ1-2; D may be TRBD1 (6 bases). CDR1 is SQVTM, CDR2 ANQGSEA, per germline. This CDR3 has 13 residues. The germline V and J ends were trimmed by 7 bases and 7 bases, with 19 bases remaining between them. This chain's CDR3 is CSAGTFGGGGYTF. The DNA of the CDR3 is TGCAGCGCCGGGACCTTCGGAGGGGGTGGCTACACCTTC.

This clonotype occurred many times. V and J are TRBV5-1 and TRBJ2-7; maybe TRBD2 (6 bases). The CDR3 is 15 amino acids. Germline assignment: CDR1 SGHRS and CDR2 YFSETQ. Between the trimmed V and J ends, which lost 0 bases and 0 bases, there was a span of 10 bases. CDR3 residues: CASSLGGGSSYEQYF. The CDR3, as DNA: TGCGCCAGCAGCTTGGGCGGAGGGAGCTCCTACGAGCAGTACTTC.

The rearrangement joins TRBV20-1 to TRBJ2-5, with TRBD2 matching 11 bases. J lost 5 bases, V lost 5 bases, and 13 bases had no gene match. CDR3 size: 16 residues. The V gene's germline CDR1 is DFQATT and CDR2 SNEGSKA (reference sequence). CDR3 nucleotides: TGCAGTGCTCCTCGGTGGGCTAGCGGGAGGAGGGAGACCCAGTACTTC. It yields the protein CSAPRWASGRRETQYF.

This clonotype was observed at least ten times. The V gene is TRBV20-1, the J gene TRBJ2-1; the match to TRBD2 covers 7 bases. J lost 6 bases, V lost 1 base, and 12 bases had no gene match. This CDR3 is built from 16 residues. Germline V CDR1 and CDR2: DFQATT, SNEGSKA (reference sequence). CDR3 region: CSARVPSGNDFNEQFF. As DNA, the CDR3 is TGCAGTGCTAGAGTACCGAGCGGGAACGACTTCAATGAGCAGTTCTTC.

This clonotype was recorded a few times. One end of the junction does not line up with germline, which may come from a read error. The V and J genes are TRBV5-1 and TRBJ2-1; D is unresolved. The CDR3 is made up of 12 amino acids. CDR1 is SGHRS, CDR2 YFSETQ, per germline. For the CDR3, the DNA is TGCGCCAGCAGCTTGGAACTTAGAGCCGAGGTCTTC. It yields the protein CASSLELRAEVF.

This clonotype was seen a handful of times. The gene calls are TRBV20-1 and TRBJ2-5, with D hard to call. The CDR3 is made up of 14 amino acids. From germline, CDR1 is DFQATT and CDR2 SNEGSKA (reference sequence). V lost 4 bases and J 0 bases, leaving 12 bases between the germline ends. CDR3 sequence: CSAISTENQETQYF. The CDR3 DNA reads as TGCAGTGCTATTTCCACGGAGAACCAAGAGACCCAGTACTTC.

The rearrangement uses TRBV27 and TRBJ2-3; TRBD1 matches at 9 bases. V trimming: 6 bases; J trimming: 3 bases; junction bases outside the gene matches: 10. This CDR3 is 16 amino acids long. Germline values: CDR1 MNHEY, CDR2 SMNVEV (reference sequence). The CDR3 region has the DNA TGTGCCAGCAGCTCAAACTTGGACAGGGGAACAGATACGCAGTATTTT. Its protein product is CASSSNLDRGTDTQYF.

This clonotype has a count of ten or more. V is TRBV9 and J is TRBJ1-5, with D unclear. CDR3 length: 13 amino acids. V lost 2 bases, J lost 2 bases, and 5 bases lay in between. Germline V gene sequence: CDR1 SGDLS, CDR2 YYNGEE. Here the CDR3 DNA reads TGTGCCAGCAGCGTGAGTGGCAATCAGCCCCAGCATTTT. Translation gives CASSVSGNQPQHF.

The rearrangement links TRBV5-1 to TRBJ2-5; 10 bases align to TRBD2. The CDR3 is 16 residues long. The J segment lost 3 bases and the V segment lost 1 base, leaving 6 bases of the junction unmatched. Germline V gene sequence: CDR1 SGHRS, CDR2 YFSETQ. CDR3 residues: CASSLQGLAPEETQYF. The CDR3 region has the DNA TGCGCCAGCAGCTTGCAGGGACTAGCGCCAGAAGAGACCCAGTACTTC.

This clonotype was counted ten times or more. This chain links TRBV29-1 with TRBJ2-2; 9 bases match TRBD2. The J segment lost 0 bases and the V segment lost 7 bases, leaving 3 bases of the junction unmatched. Per germline, CDR1 SQVTM and CDR2 ANQGSEA. This CDR3 comprises 14 residues. The CDR3 DNA reads as TGCAGCGGCGGGAGGGGTACGAACACCGGGGAGCTGTTTTTT. It codes for CSGGRGTNTGELFF.

This clonotype occurred a few times. The chain carries TRBV3-1 and TRBJ2-7; TRBD2 matches 9 bases. Trimming at V came to 5 bases and at J to 5 bases, leaving 13 bases not matched to a gene. The CDR3 extends over 16 amino acids. The germline CDR1 and CDR2 sequences are LGHDT and YNNKEL (reference sequence). CDR3 DNA sequence: TGTGCCAGCAGCTGGACTGCCGGGACTAGCAACGACGAGCAGTACTTC. Its protein is CASSWTAGTSNDEQYF.

Many counts were recorded for this clonotype. V usage is TRBV12-3 or TRBV12-4 and J usage is TRBJ2-5; D is possibly TRBD1 (5 bases). Between the trimmed V and J ends, which lost 5 bases and 5 bases, there was a span of 15 bases. The CDR3 sequence is 14 residues long. Here the CDR3 reads CASSTYQGTETQYF. In DNA, the CDR3 is TGTGCCAGCAGTACCTACCAGGGAACTGAGACCCAGTACTTC.

This clonotype was detected ten times or more. The chain joins TRBV7-9 to TRBJ2-1, with 11 bases matching TRBD2. Trimming took 4 bases from V and 3 from J; bases not matched to a gene: 8. This CDR3 contains 17 residues. Looked up from germline, CDR1 is SEHNR and CDR2 is FQNEAQ (reference sequence). The CDR3 here is CASSSRSTSGSYNEQFF. The CDR3 DNA reads as TGTGCCAGCAGCTCTCGATCCACTAGCGGGAGCTACAATGAGCAGTTCTTC.

This clonotype has ten or more counts. The chain combines TRBV5-1 with TRBJ1-1; D gene unclear. The CDR3 loop spans 14 amino acids. Germline V CDR1 and CDR2: SGHRS, YFSETQ. The V end was cut by 5 bases, the J end by 5 bases, with 16 bases between. For the CDR3, the DNA is TGCGCCAGCAGTTCAGGCTTGGGAAAAACTGAAGCTTTCTTT. This encodes CASSSGLGKTEAFF.

This clonotype was observed at least ten times. This chain connects TRBV20-1 to TRBJ1-3, with D unresolved. The CDR3 covers 16 residues. Germline CDR1 and CDR2: DFQATT and SNEGSKA (reference sequence). V lost 0 bases and J 0 bases, leaving 12 bases between the germline ends. CDR3 sequence (DNA): TGCAGTGCTAGAGATTATAGAACGAGCTCTGGAAACACCATATATTTT. Translation: CSARDYRTSSGNTIYF.